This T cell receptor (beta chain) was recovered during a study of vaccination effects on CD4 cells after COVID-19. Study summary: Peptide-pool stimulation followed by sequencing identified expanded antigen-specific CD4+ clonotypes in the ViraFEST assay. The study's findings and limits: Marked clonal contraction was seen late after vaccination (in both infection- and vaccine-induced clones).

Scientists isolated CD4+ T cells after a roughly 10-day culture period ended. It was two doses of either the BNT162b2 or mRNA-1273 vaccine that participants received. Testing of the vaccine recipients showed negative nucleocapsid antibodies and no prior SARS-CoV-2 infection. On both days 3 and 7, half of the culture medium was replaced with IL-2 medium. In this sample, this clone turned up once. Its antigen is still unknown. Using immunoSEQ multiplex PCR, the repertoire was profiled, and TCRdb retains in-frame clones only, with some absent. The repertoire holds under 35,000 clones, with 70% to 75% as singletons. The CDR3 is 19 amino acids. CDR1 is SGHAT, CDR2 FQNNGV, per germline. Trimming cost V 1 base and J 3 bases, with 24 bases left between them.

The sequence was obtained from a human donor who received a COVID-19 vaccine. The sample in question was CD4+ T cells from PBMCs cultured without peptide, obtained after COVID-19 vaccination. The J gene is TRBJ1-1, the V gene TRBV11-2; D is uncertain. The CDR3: CASSLGDRLIGEKYTEAFF. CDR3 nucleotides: TGTGCCAGCAGCTTAGGAGATCGGTTGATCGGGGAGAAGTACACTGAAGCTTTCTTT.